Listed here is a single TCR beta chain. Its cognate antigen is unknown. TCRdb's copy holds only in-frame clones and misses some; the assay was immunoSEQ multiplex PCR. This table holds some 120,000 clones, roughly nine tenths found once. The germline V gene has CDR1 GTSNPN and CDR2 SVGIG (reference sequence). V lost 2 bases and J 4 bases, leaving 8 bases between the germline ends. This CDR3 region has 12 residues. PCR or immunohistochemistry showed mismatch repair deficiency in every enrolled patient. A few pembrolizumab responders had their TCRs sequenced. This sample was taken from a study of PD-1 blockade in mismatch repair-deficient tumors. As for the study in general: All were previously treated, progressing patients with over 9 mismatch repair-deficient cancer types.

Study outcomes and limitations: After pembrolizumab, tumor-resident clones rose rapidly, then generally contracted before radiologic responses.

The source of this sequence is an adult with mismatch repair-deficient cancer. The sample in question was peripheral blood, obtained 44 weeks after starting pembrolizumab. The rearrangement links TRBV30 to TRBJ2-5; D gene unclear. CDR3 in DNA: TGTGCCTGGAGTTCGAGCCGAGAGACCCAGTACTTC. Translated, it gives CAWSSSRETQYF.